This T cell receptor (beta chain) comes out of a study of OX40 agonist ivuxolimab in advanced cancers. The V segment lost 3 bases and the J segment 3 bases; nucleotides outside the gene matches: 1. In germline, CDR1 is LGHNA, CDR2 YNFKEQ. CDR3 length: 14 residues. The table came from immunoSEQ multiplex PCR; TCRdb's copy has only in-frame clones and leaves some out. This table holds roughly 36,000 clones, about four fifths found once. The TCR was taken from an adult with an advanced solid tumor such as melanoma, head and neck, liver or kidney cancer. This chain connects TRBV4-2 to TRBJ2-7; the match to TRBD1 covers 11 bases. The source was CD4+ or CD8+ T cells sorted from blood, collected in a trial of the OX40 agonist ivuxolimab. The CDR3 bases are TGTGCCAGCAGCCAGGGACAGGGGGACTACGAGCAGTACTTC. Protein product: CASSQGQGDYEQYF.